These 25 T cell receptor beta chains were all obtained from the same sample, sequenced in a study of blood T cell repertoires in COVID-19. The assay was immunoSEQ multiplex PCR, and TCRdb's table has in-frame clones only and misses some. The sample has roughly 250,000 clones; approximately 83% are singletons. The sample was peripheral blood. These receptor sequences come from a woman older than 75 with acute or convalescent COVID-19.

The chain recombines TRBV27 with TRBJ1-5, with D maybe TRBD1 (6 bases). The J call is in doubt because the DNA end fits TRBJ2-3 better. Germline CDR1 MNHEY, CDR2 SMNVEV (reference sequence). CDR3 length: 16 residues. The CDR3 DNA follows: TGTGCCAGCAGTCCCACCGGGACAATTAGCAATCAGCCCCAGTATTTT. This gives the protein CASSPTGTISNQPQYF.

The chain employs TRBV2 and TRBJ2-5, with 7 bases matching TRBD1. Per germline, CDR1 SNHLY and CDR2 FYNNEI. The length of the CDR3 is 15 residues. V dropped 4 bases and J dropped 2; count of bases not matched to a gene: 7. The CDR3 coding sequence is TGTGCCAGCAGTGTACAGGGGACGAGGCAAGAGACCCAGTACTTC. This codes for CASSVQGTRQETQYF.

A few counts support this clone. The chain employs TRBV12-1 and TRBJ1-5; the table gives TRBD1 as D, unverified against the DNA. TRBV12-1 corresponds to a pseudogene. CDR3 size: 17 residues. The CDR3 loop reads CASSSGQGALGNQPQHF. The DNA for the CDR3 is TGTGCCAGCAGCTCGGGACAGGGCGCTTTAGGGAATCAGCCCCAGCATTTT.

V gene TRBV3-1 (or the pseudogene TRBV3-2) combines with J gene TRBJ1-1; possible D gene TRBD1, 6 bases. V lost 3 bases, J lost 1 base, and 21 bases lay in between. Germline assignment: CDR1 LGHDT and CDR2 YNNKEL (reference sequence). This CDR3 is 18 amino acids long. CDR3: CASSQGGQAGAPNTEAFF. Written as DNA, the CDR3 is TGTGCCAGCAGCCAGGGTGGGCAGGCAGGGGCTCCGAACACTGAAGCTTTCTTT.

This sequence joins TRBV6-5 and TRBJ1-2; TRBD1 aligns across 9 bases. V trimming: 0 bases; J trimming: 4 bases; junction bases outside the gene matches: 3. Germline V CDR1 and CDR2: MNHEY, SVGAGI. There are 15 residues in the CDR3. The CDR3 region is CASSYSGQGPYGYTF. The CDR3, as DNA: TGTGCCAGCAGTTACTCGGGACAGGGACCCTATGGCTACACCTTC.

CDR3 sequence: CASSLVHTEAFF. CDR3 DNA: TGTGCCAGCAGTTTAGTCCATACTGAAGCTTTCTTT. The chain has TRBV12-3 or TRBV12-4 and TRBJ1-1; D remains ambiguous. CDR3 length equals 12 residues. V was clipped by 1 base and J by 5 bases, with 5 bases between them.

The rearrangement joins TRBV4-1 to TRBJ2-3, with TRBD2 matching over 8 bases. This CDR3 spans 17 amino acids. Germline loops: CDR1 MGHRA, CDR2 YSYEKL. Trimming removed 1 base from V and 2 bases from J; junction bases left unmatched: 8. The CDR3 is CASSQGPAGANTDTQYF. The DNA of the CDR3 is TGCGCCAGCAGCCAAGGACCAGCGGGGGCTAACACAGATACGCAGTATTTT.

The V and J genes are TRBV6-6 and TRBJ2-3; D possibly corresponds to TRBD1 (6 bases). The length of the CDR3 is 16 residues. V was shortened by 6 bases and J by 4 bases, with 20 bases between the two germline ends. Germline V gives CDR1 MNHNY, CDR2 SVGAGI (reference sequence). This chain's CDR3 is CASSPSMGAHADTQYF. The CDR3 DNA follows: TGTGCCAGCAGCCCATCGATGGGGGCGCATGCAGATACGCAGTATTTT.

This clone was detected once. This chain connects TRBV9 to TRBJ2-1, with D hard to call. The CDR3 is 13 amino acids. The ends were cut back, 0 bases at V and 5 bases at J, with 6 bases in the middle. Germline CDR1 and CDR2: SGDLS and YYNGEE. The CDR3 here is CASSVGPHNEQFF. CDR3 coding DNA: TGTGCCAGCAGCGTAGGGCCTCACAATGAGCAGTTCTTC.

The chain employs TRBV3-1 (or the pseudogene TRBV3-2) and TRBJ2-3; weak D call: TRBD2 (7 bases). This CDR3 region has 15 residues. V was shortened by 3 bases and J by 2 bases, with 12 bases between the two germline ends. Germline CDR1 reads LGHDT; CDR2 reads YNNKEL (reference sequence). The CDR3 region is CASSHRGANTDTQYF. For the CDR3, the DNA is TGTGCCAGCAGCCATCGGGGGGCGAACACAGATACGCAGTATTTT.

This sequence joins TRBV5-4 and TRBJ1-6, with D unresolved. V lost 1 base and J lost 9, with 8 bases in between. Germline CDR1 reads SGHNT; CDR2 reads YYREEE (reference sequence). The CDR3 length is 13 residues. The CDR3 DNA reads TGTGCCAGCAGCTTGCTCCTTTCTTCACCCCTCCACTTT. Translated: CASSLLLSSPLHF.

The table lists this clone with a few counts. This chain uses TRBV7-9 with TRBJ1-5, with D unclear. V was pared by 0 bases and J by 9 bases, with 12 bases between. The CDR3 is made up of 14 amino acids. The germline V gene has CDR1 SEHNR and CDR2 FQNEAQ (reference sequence). In DNA form, the CDR3 reads TGTGCCAGCAGCTTAGCGGGCAGAAATACGCCCCAGCATTTT. Residues: CASSLAGRNTPQHF.

The chain is built from TRBV6-1 and TRBJ1-5; 9 bases match TRBD1. CDR3 length equals 16 residues. V was pared by 4 bases and J by 0 bases, with 4 bases of the junction left unmatched. Germline CDR1 and CDR2: MNHNS and SASEGT. CDR3 sequence: CASSAGTGYSNQPQHF. In nucleotides, the CDR3 is TGTGCCAGCAGTGCCGGGACAGGGTATAGCAATCAGCCCCAGCATTTT.

This sequence joins TRBV4-1 and TRBJ1-5; D is unclear. V dropped 3 bases and J dropped 3 bases, with 9 bases sitting between them. Germline V gene data show CDR1 as MGHRA and CDR2 as YSYEKL. There are 14 residues in the CDR3. The CDR3 bases are TGCGCCAGCAGCCATCCGGGAGACAATCAGCCCCAGCATTTT. This encodes CASSHPGDNQPQHF.

This clone was seen once. This sequence joins TRBV28 and TRBJ1-1; 7 bases agree with TRBD1. This CDR3 has 14 residues. The germline CDR1 and CDR2 sequences are MDHEN and SYDVKM. With 6 bases clipped from V and 2 bases from J, the junction kept 6 bases outside the gene matches. CDR3 bases: TGTGCCAGCAGACGCGGGACAGAAAACACTGAAGCTTTCTTT. Translated, it gives CASRRGTENTEAFF.

The CDR3 coding sequence is TGTGCCAGCACACAGCTCTACAATGAGCAGTTCTTC. It translates to CASTQLYNEQFF. This chain uses TRBV6-5 with TRBJ2-1; D not resolved. The CDR3 runs 12 residues. CDR1 and CDR2 (germline): MNHEY, SVGAGI. V lost 7 bases and J 3 bases, leaving 7 bases between the germline ends.

V is TRBV30 and J is TRBJ2-5; 9 bases match TRBD2. CDR1 is GTSNPN, CDR2 SVGIG, per germline (reference sequence). This CDR3 has 15 residues. Trimming at V came to 3 bases and at J to 4 bases, leaving 9 bases not matched to a gene. DNA for the CDR3: TGTGCCTGGAGAGCGGGAGGTTTGGGCGGAGAGACCCAGTACTTC. It codes for CAWRAGGLGGETQYF.

This chain joins TRBV7-9 and TRBJ1-4, with D tentatively TRBD1 (6 bases). V lost 5 bases to trimming and J lost 3 bases, with 7 bases between them. CDR1 is SEHNR, CDR2 FQNEAQ, per germline (reference sequence). This CDR3 spans 13 amino acids. For the CDR3, the DNA is TGTGCCAGCAGCCCAGGGGCTAATGAAAAACTGTTTTTT. Encoded protein: CASSPGANEKLFF. Full variable domain (remainder filled in from reference TRBV7-9 and TRBJ1-4): DTGVSQNPRHKITKRGQNVTFRCDPISEHNRLYWYRQTLGQGPEFLTYFQNEAQLEKSRLLSDRFSAERPKGSFSTLEIQRTEQGDSAMYLCASSPGANEKLFFGSGTQLSVL.

This rearrangement joins TRBV6-6 to TRBJ2-1, with 14 nucleotides matching TRBD2. The CDR3 is made up of 19 amino acids. CDR1 MNHNY and CDR2 SVGAGI come from the germline V gene (reference sequence). Trimming took 5 bases from V and 2 from J; bases not matched to a gene: 11. The CDR3 DNA is TGTGCCAGCAGTCTAACGGGGACTAGCGGGGGAGGCCCCTACAATGAGCAGTTCTTC. Amino acid sequence: CASSLTGTSGGGPYNEQFF.

This clone was recorded a few times. Distinct nucleotide sequences in the sample also encode this CDR3. This rearrangement joins TRBV7-9 to TRBJ1-4; TRBD1 might be the D (6 bases). This CDR3 is 14 amino acids long. V was pared by 1 base and J by 7 bases, with 10 bases between. CDR1 is SEHNR, CDR2 FQNEAQ, per germline (reference sequence). The CDR3 DNA follows: TGTGCCAGCAGCTTAGGGCAGGGGAGTGAAAAACTGTTTTTT. Translating gives CASSLGQGSEKLFF.

The V call is TRBV2, the J call TRBJ1-2; the match to TRBD1 covers 7 bases. The CDR3 has 15 amino acids. Germline lookup yields CDR1 SNHLY and CDR2 FYNNEI. Losses at the gene ends were 4 bases for V and 3 bases for J; bases not matched to a gene: 8. The DNA for the CDR3 is TGTGCCAGCAGTGTAGTGAGACAGGGTTACTATGGCTACACCTTC. Translating it yields CASSVVRQGYYGYTF.

The rearrangement uses TRBV2 and TRBJ1-6; possible D gene TRBD1, 5 bases. The germline V and J ends were trimmed by 7 bases and 9 bases, with 22 bases remaining between them. CDR3 length: 16 amino acids. The germline V gene has CDR1 SNHLY and CDR2 FYNNEI. This CDR3 reads CASTASGGGIGSPLHF. For the CDR3, the DNA is TGTGCCAGCACGGCGAGTGGGGGGGGTATCGGTTCACCCCTCCACTTT.

This rearrangement joins TRBV9 to TRBJ2-5; weak D call: TRBD2 (7 bases). CDR3 length: 18 residues. Trimming removed 4 bases from V and 4 bases from J, with 26 bases in between. Germline V lookup: CDR1 SGDLS, CDR2 YYNGEE. DNA of the CDR3: TGTGCCAGCAGCCCACAAGGGGCGGGGGCTGGGCCGCGAGAGACCCAGTACTTC. It encodes CASSPQGAGAGPRETQYF.

The chain uses TRBV6-1 and TRBJ1-2, with a tentative D call TRBD1 (6 bases). V was trimmed by 0 bases and J by 4 bases, leaving 12 bases between them. In germline, CDR1 is MNHNS, CDR2 SASEGT. This CDR3 comprises 15 residues. DNA for the CDR3: TGTGCCAGCAGTGAAGCTACTGGGACACCCTATGGCTACACCTTC. Translated, it gives CASSEATGTPYGYTF.

This chain connects TRBV18 to TRBJ2-1, with D unclear. The V end was cut by 3 bases, the J end by 2 bases, with 14 bases between. CDR3 length: 16 residues. Germline V gives CDR1 KGHSH, CDR2 LQKENI. The CDR3 region has the DNA TGTGCCAGCTCACCCCCCCCCAATCGGGCCTACAATGAGCAGTTCTTC. Amino acid sequence: CASSPPPNRAYNEQFF.